This T cell receptor beta chain was identified in a study of radiation and T cells in renal cell carcinoma. Study-wide points: Baseline intratumoral clonotype presence is unknown without pretreatment biopsies. In blood, top tumor clones expanded by 2 weeks, shrinking by 4.

The CDR3 totals 17 residues. This clone was observed a few times. What it recognizes is unknown. Measured with immunoSEQ multiplex PCR; TCRdb has only the in-frame clones, and not every one. The table includes some 50,000 clones, roughly 80% detected once. Regarding time point: blood 2 weeks post-SBRT. Treatment: 15 Gy SBRT to primary tumor, nephrectomy 4 weeks later. Serial blood draws occurred at baseline and 2 and 4 weeks post-SBRT. The receptor comes from a woman aged 65 to 85 with renal cell carcinoma. This specimen was blood, taken from a patient whose treatment included radiotherapy and nephrectomy. This chain connects TRBV21-1 to TRBJ1-3. TRBV21-1 is shown as a pseudogene. The CDR3: CASSKEKVTSSGNTIYF. CDR3 DNA sequence: TGTGCCAGCAGCAAAGAAAAAGTAACGAGCTCTGGAAACACCATATATTTT.